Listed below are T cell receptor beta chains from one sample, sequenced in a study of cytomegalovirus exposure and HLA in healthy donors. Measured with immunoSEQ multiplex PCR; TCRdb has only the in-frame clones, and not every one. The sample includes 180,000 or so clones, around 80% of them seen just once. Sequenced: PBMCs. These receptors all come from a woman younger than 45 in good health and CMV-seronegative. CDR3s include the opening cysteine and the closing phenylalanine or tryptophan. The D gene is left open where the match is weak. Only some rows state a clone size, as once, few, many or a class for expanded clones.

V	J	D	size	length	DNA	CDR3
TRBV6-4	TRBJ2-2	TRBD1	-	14	TGTGCCAGCAGTGGACAGGGGGGCACCGGGGAGCTGTTTTTT	CASSGQGGTGELFF
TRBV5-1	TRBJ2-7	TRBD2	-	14	TGCGCCAGCAGCTTGCGGGGGGGGTCCTACGAGCAGTACTTC	CASSLRGGSYEQYF
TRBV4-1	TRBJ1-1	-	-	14	TGCGCCAGCAGCTTGACAGCGTCGAAGCCTGAAGCTTTCTTT	CASSLTASKPEAFF
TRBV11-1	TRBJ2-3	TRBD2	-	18	TGTGCCAGCAGCTTCCCGAGGGGGACTAGCGGGGCGGCAGATACGCAGTATTTT	CASSFPRGTSGAADTQYF
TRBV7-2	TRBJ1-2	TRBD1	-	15	TGTGCCAGCAGCCCTGGACAGGGTAGATGGTATGGCTACACCTTC	CASSPGQGRWYGYTF
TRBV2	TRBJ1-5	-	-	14	TGTGCCAGCAGTGAATTTGGGGGGTGGCAGCCCCAGCATTTT	CASSEFGGWQPQHF
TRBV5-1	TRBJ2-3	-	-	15	TGCGCCAGCAGCAAAACAGGGGGGGGCACAGATACGCAGTATTTT	CASSKTGGGTDTQYF
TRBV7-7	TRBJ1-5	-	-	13	TGTGCTAGCAGCTCCCACAGTGATCAGCCCCAGCATTTT	CASSSHSDQPQHF
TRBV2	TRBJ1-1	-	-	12	TGTGCCAGCAGCCAGATCAGGGAGGCGGCTTTCTTT	CASSQIREAAFF
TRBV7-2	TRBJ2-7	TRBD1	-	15	TGTGCCAGCAGCTCGACAGGGTCGGTCCTCTACGAGCAGTACTTC	CASSSTGSVLYEQYF
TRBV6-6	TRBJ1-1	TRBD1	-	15	TGTGCCAGCAGCCCGTCCCGGGACAGGGGCCCCGAAGCTTTCTTT	CASSPSRDRGPEAFF
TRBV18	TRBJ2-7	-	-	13	TGTGCCAGCTCACAAATCGGGGGGACAGAGCAGTACTTC	CASSQIGGTEQYF
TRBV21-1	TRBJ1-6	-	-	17	TGTGCCAGCACCGAGGGGCCGGGACAGGGGGCTTTGTCACCCCTCCACTTT	CASTEGPGQGALSPLHF
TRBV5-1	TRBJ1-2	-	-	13	TGCGCCAGCAGCTTGGATGGGGGAGGTGGCTACACCTTC	CASSLDGGGGYTF
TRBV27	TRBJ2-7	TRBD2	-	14	TGTGCCAGCAGTGCACTAGCGGGGGGCTACGAGCAGTACTTC	CASSALAGGYEQYF
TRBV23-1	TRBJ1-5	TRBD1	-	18	TGCGCCAGCAGTCAACCGGGACAGGGGGCCTCTCGCAATCAGCCCCAGCATTTT	CASSQPGQGASRNQPQHF
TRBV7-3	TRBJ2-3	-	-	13	TGTGCCATCTCACGGTACCCCACAGATACGCAGTATTTT	CAISRYPTDTQYF
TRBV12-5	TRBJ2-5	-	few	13	TGTGCTAGTGGTTTTCCGCGACAAGAGACCCAGTACTTC	CASGFPRQETQYF
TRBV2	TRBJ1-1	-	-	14	TGTGCCAGCAGTGCTGGGCTGGGGGGCACTGAAGCTTTCTTT	CASSAGLGGTEAFF
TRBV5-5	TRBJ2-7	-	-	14	TGTGCCAGCAGCTGGCGGGACAGCTCCTACGAGCAGTACTTC	CASSWRDSSYEQYF
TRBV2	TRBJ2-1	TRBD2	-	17	TGTGCCAGCAGTGGTCTAGCGGGGGGGCCCGGGAACAATGAGCAGTTCTTC	CASSGLAGGPGNNEQFF
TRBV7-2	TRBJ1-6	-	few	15	TGTGCCAGCAGCTTAGGGAGAGGGCAAACCGGGCCCCTCCACTTT	CASSLGRGQTGPLHF
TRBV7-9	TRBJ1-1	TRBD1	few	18	TGTGCCAGCAGCCTCCAACTTTTCCGACAGGGGATGAACACTGAAGCTTTCTTT	CASSLQLFRQGMNTEAFF
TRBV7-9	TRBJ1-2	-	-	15	TGTGCCAGCAGCCCTCCAAGGGGGAAGTTGGATGGCTACACCTTC	CASSPPRGKLDGYTF
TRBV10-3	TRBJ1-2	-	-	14	TGTGCCATCCTGGGCGGAGGGACGGGGTCCGGCTACACCTTC	CAILGGGTGSGYTF
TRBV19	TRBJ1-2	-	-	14	TGTGCCAGTGAGGGACACCAGAGCGGCTATGGCTACACCTTC	CASEGHQSGYGYTF
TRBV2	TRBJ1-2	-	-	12	TGTGCCAGCCTAGCGGCTAACTATGGCTACACCTTC	CASLAANYGYTF
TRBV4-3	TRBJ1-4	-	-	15	TGCGCCAGCAGCCAAAGCAGGGGAACTAATGAAAAACTGTTTTTT	CASSQSRGTNEKLFF
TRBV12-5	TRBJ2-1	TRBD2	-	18	TGTGCTAGTGGTTTGGGGATCACTAGCGGGGGGAAACGGAATGAGCAGTTCTTC	CASGLGITSGGKRNEQFF
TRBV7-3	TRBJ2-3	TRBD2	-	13	TGTGCCAGCAGCCCAACTAGCGATGGTACGCAGTATTTT	CASSPTSDGTQYF
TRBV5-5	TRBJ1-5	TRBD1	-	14	TGTGCCAGCACCCAGGGGGCTTTGAATCAGCCCCAGCATTTT	CASTQGALNQPQHF
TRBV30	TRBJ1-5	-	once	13	TGTGCCTGGAGTATATCCGAACTTCCGCCCCAGCATTTT	CAWSISELPPQHF
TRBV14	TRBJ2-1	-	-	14	TGTGCCAGCAGCCAAGAACTGTTTTCCAATGAGCAGTTCTTC	CASSQELFSNEQFF
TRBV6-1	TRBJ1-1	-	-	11	TGTGCCAGCACCCCCGGTACTGCGGCTTTCTTT	CASTPGTAAFF
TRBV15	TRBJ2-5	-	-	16	TGTGCCACCAGCAGACCCCTGGGCGGGGAGGAAGAGACCCAGTACTTC	CATSRPLGGEEETQYF
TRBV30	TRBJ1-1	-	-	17	TGTGCCTGGGAGATTGCGGGGGGCTGGTTCATGAACACTGAAGCTTTCTTT	CAWEIAGGWFMNTEAFF
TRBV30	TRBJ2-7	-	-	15	TGTGCCTGGAGTGTACCTGATCCAGGGGATTACGAGCAGTACTTC	CAWSVPDPGDYEQYF
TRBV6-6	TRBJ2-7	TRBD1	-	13	TGTGCCAGCAGTACCGCCGGGACAGTCGAGCAGTACTTC	CASSTAGTVEQYF
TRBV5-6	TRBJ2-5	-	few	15	TGTGCCAGCAGCACCAGTGTCATTCCCCAAGAGACCCAGTACTTC	CASSTSVIPQETQYF
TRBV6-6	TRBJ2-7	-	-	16	TGTGCCAGCAGTTACTCCCTTTCACAGGGAACCTACGAGCAGTACTTC	CASSYSLSQGTYEQYF
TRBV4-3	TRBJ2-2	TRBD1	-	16	TGCGCCAGCAGCCAATTCGTGGGACAGGGGACCGGGGAGCTGTTTTTT	CASSQFVGQGTGELFF
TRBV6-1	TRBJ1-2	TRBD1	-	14	TGTGCCAGCAGAGACGGGACAGTTAACTATGGCTACACCTTC	CASRDGTVNYGYTF
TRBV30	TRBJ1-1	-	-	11	TGTGCCTTTGCGAGGGACACTGAAGCTTTCTTT	CAFARDTEAFF
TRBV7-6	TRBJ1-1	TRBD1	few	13	TGTGCCAGCAGCCCGGACAGGGTGACTGAAGCTTTCTTT	CASSPDRVTEAFF
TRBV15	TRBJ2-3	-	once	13	TGTGCCACCAGCAGAGATCTCCCGGATACGCAGTATTTT	CATSRDLPDTQYF
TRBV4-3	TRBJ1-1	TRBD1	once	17	TGCGCCAGCAGCCAAGCTTGGGACAGGGAGGTGAACACTGAAGCTTTCTTT	CASSQAWDREVNTEAFF
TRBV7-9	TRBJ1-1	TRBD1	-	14	TGTGCCAGCAGCTCGGGACAGGAAATCACTGAAGCTTTCTTT	CASSSGQEITEAFF
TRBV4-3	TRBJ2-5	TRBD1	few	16	TGCGCCAGCAGCCAGGCTCCGGGACAGGTTCAAGAGACCCAGTACTTC	CASSQAPGQVQETQYF
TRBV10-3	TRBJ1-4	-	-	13	TGTGCCATCAGTGACGGGTTTGGCGAAAAACTGTTTTTT	CAISDGFGEKLFF
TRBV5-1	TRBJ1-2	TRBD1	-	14	TGCGCCAGCAGCATAACAGGGGGCGACTATGGCTACACCTTC	CASSITGGDYGYTF
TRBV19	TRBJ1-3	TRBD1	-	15	TGTGCCAGTGCTACAGGGGGCGCGGGTGGAAACACCATATATTTT	CASATGGAGGNTIYF
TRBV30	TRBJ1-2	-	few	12	TGTGCCTGGAGAAAGGGGTTGGGTGGCTACACCTTC	CAWRKGLGGYTF
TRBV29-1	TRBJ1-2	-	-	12	TGCAGCGTTGAGGCCCTTTCTCGTGGCTACACCTTC	CSVEALSRGYTF